Following are 7 T cell receptor beta chains from one sample sequenced in a study of graft-versus-host responses after intestinal transplantation (dated by TCRdb to the early 2020s). The sample's time point, from its label and the paper: cells obtained before transplantation from donor or recipient. Library preparation employed the immunoSEQ multiplex PCR assay. Imported from immuneACCESS, the table was reduced by TCRdb to in-frame sequences with V and J called. These copies leave out some clones; in studies compared against another copy, an unresolved V gene accounts for under half, and the cause of the remainder is not known. For this sample there are about 88,000 clones; approximately 90% appear just once. In total, the top ten clones hold approximately 0.32% of the sample. No antigens are known for them. The specimen was unstimulated CD4+ T cells sorted from spleen or lymph node cells, collected before transplant. The receptors were sampled from a human donor who was the organ donor for an intestinal transplant.

The chain uses TRBV11-2 and TRBJ2-5, with 7 bases matching TRBD1. The CDR3 runs 16 residues. V trimming: 1 base; J trimming: 2 bases; junction bases outside the gene matches: 7. Germline V gives CDR1 SGHAT, CDR2 FQNNGV. The CDR3 reads CASSLVHRGHQETQYF. DNA for the CDR3: TGTGCCAGCAGCTTAGTTCACAGGGGACATCAAGAGACCCAGTACTTC.

This rearrangement joins TRBV10-3 to TRBJ1-4, with D possibly matching TRBD1 (5 bases). This CDR3 is built from 16 residues. CDR1 is ENHRY and CDR2 is SYGVKD in the germline V gene. With 0 bases removed from V and 5 bases from J, the gap between germline ends came to 13 bases. CDR3 bases: TGTGCCATCAGTGAGTCCAAGGGGTCAAGGAATGAAAAACTGTTTTTT. It translates to CAISESKGSRNEKLFF.

The chain links TRBV10-1 to TRBJ2-7; 10 nucleotides match TRBD1. After removal of 6 bases from V and 3 bases from J, the junction contained 8 bases not matched to a gene. Per germline, CDR1 WNHNN and CDR2 SYGVQD (reference sequence). CDR3 length: 15 residues. This chain's CDR3 is CASRYPGQGIYEQYF. The CDR3 DNA is TGCGCCAGCAGGTACCCGGGACAGGGGATCTACGAGCAGTACTTC.

This chain connects TRBV7-8 to TRBJ1-2; 10 bases line up with TRBD1. This CDR3 has 14 residues. Germline V gives CDR1 SGHVS, CDR2 FQNEAQ. The J segment lost 4 bases and the V segment lost 5 bases, leaving 4 bases of the junction unmatched. In DNA form, the CDR3 reads TGTGCCAGCAGCCCGACAGGGGGCTTCTATGGCTACACCTTC. Amino acids: CASSPTGGFYGYTF.

V is TRBV5-1 and J is TRBJ2-6, with 7 bases identical to TRBD1. V lost 2 bases, J lost 0 bases, and 5 bases stayed unmatched. Germline CDR1 is SGHRS and CDR2 is YFSETQ. This CDR3 contains 17 residues. The DNA for the CDR3 is TGCGCCAGCAGCTTCACAGGGGACCCCTCTGGGGCCAACGTCCTGACTTTC. Translated, it gives CASSFTGDPSGANVLTF.

This clone was observed a handful of times. The chain is built from TRBV2 and TRBJ1-1, with 8 bases lining up with TRBD1. Trimming cost V 3 bases and J 6 bases; bases outside gene matches: 3. Looked up from germline, CDR1 is SNHLY and CDR2 is FYNNEI. The CDR3 is 13 residues long. The CDR3 reads CASSDLTGAEAFF. The CDR3 nucleotides are TGTGCCAGCAGTGACTTGACAGGGGCTGAAGCTTTCTTT.

V and J are TRBV15 and TRBJ2-3; 11 bases align to TRBD1. CDR1 and CDR2 from the germline V gene are LNHNV and YYDKDF (reference sequence). V trimming: 5 bases; J trimming: 5 bases; junction bases outside the gene matches: 6. CDR3 length equals 15 residues. CDR3 protein: CATSSRTGGGDTQYF. DNA for the CDR3: TGTGCCACCAGCTCAAGGACAGGGGGCGGAGATACGCAGTATTTT.